This entry lists 2 T cell receptor beta chains sequenced from one sample in a study of molecular identifiers for immune sequencing clone quantification. TCRdb reprocessed the PCR reads with MiXCR, giving one entry per CDR3 protein. The sample includes over 90,000 distinct CDR3 sequences, less than 35% seen only once; the top ten take about 9.1%. The sample comprised naive CD8+ T cells from blood, with Jurkat cell RNA spiked in. Specified subset: FACS-sorted CD8+CD4-CCR7+CD45RA+ naive T cells. These receptors were collected from a human donor in good health. Some libraries in this study had Jurkat cell RNA spiked in.

This chain's CDR3 is CASSLVGRPTDTQYF. The CDR3 DNA is TGTGCCAGCAGCTTAGTAGGCAGACCCACAGATACGCAGTATTTT. This chain joins TRBV7-8 and TRBJ2-3; D gene unclear. Per the germline V gene, CDR1 is SGHVS and CDR2 is FQNEAQ. Trimming left V 1 base short and J 2 bases short, with 10 bases between. The CDR3 totals 15 residues.

The chain is built from TRBV7-9 and TRBJ1-5, with a tentative D call TRBD1 (5 bases). Trimming removed 5 bases from V and 2 bases from J, with 13 bases in between. Germline V gene lookup returns CDR1 SEHNR and CDR2 FQNEAQ (reference sequence). The CDR3 loop spans 15 amino acids. Here the CDR3 DNA reads TGTGCCAGCAGCCCGGTCGGAGGGGGCAATCAGCCCCAGCATTTT. It is translated as CASSPVGGGNQPQHF.